This record covers a single T cell receptor (beta chain). The data were obtained in a study of blood T cell repertoires in COVID-19. On the study more broadly: Acute and convalescent COVID-19 specimens originated in the United States, Italy and Spain. The analysed material was cDNA or gDNA that came from T cells, B-cell-depleted T cells, or PBMCs.

As processed by the authors: Reference gene primers were amplified, and this amplification served to estimate nucleated cell counts. Measured with immunoSEQ multiplex PCR; TCRdb has only the in-frame clones, and not every one. V, J and clone size derive from that table, while D and trimming were established from the DNA sequence. The sample records about 320,000 clones, approximately 85% being singletons. Germline V lookup: CDR1 SGHTA, CDR2 FQGNSA. Trimming removed 6 bases at V and 0 bases at J, with 14 bases between. CDR3 length: 15 amino acids. The sample comprised peripheral blood. This TCR came from a human donor in a cohort sampled during active COVID-19. This chain connects TRBV7-2 to TRBJ2-5; D possibly corresponds to TRBD1 (6 bases). The CDR3 bases are TGTGCCAGCAGACAACAGGGCTGGTACCAAGAGACCCAGTACTTC. It yields the protein CASRQQGWYQETQYF.